The 22 T cell receptor beta chains listed next were all sequenced from one sample in a study of T cells of healthy individuals. TCRdb reprocessed the 5' RACE reads via MiXCR and lists one record per CDR3 protein. The sample includes about 100,000 distinct CDR3 sequences, around 17% of them seen just once. Receptor source: a human donor in good health.

There are a few counts of this clonotype. The gene calls are TRBV10-3 and TRBJ2-2; possibly TRBD1 or TRBD2 for D (5 bases each). The CDR3 is 15 residues long. The V and J ends lost 8 bases and 6 bases respectively, with 19 bases between them. In germline, CDR1 is ENHRY, CDR2 SYGVKD. CDR3 protein: CAIGGRSNSPGELFF. In nucleotides, the CDR3 is TGTGCCATCGGGGGACGTTCGAATTCGCCCGGGGAGCTGTTTTTT.

In its sample, this clonotype was seen many times. The chain couples TRBV6-2 or TRBV6-3 to TRBJ1-6; 11 bases align to TRBD1. The CDR3 is 17 residues long. The junction had 5 bases not matched to a gene; V was cut back by 0 bases and J by 7 bases. Per the germline V gene, CDR1 is MNHEY and CDR2 is SVGEGT. The CDR3 region is CASSYSMDRGQNSPLHF. In DNA, the CDR3 is TGTGCCAGCAGTTACTCGATGGACAGGGGGCAAAATTCACCCCTCCACTTT.

The chain uses TRBV27 and TRBJ1-4; D is uncertain. This CDR3 is built from 13 residues. The V gene's germline CDR1 is MNHEY and CDR2 SMNVEV (reference sequence). The V gene lost 1 base and the J gene lost 5 bases, with 5 bases spanning the gap. In DNA form, the CDR3 reads TGTGCCAGCAGTTTATGGGTAAATGAAAAACTGTTTTTT. Protein product: CASSLWVNEKLFF.

This clonotype has a count of ten or more. The J gene is TRBJ2-3, the V gene TRBV6-4; TRBD2 aligns across 9 bases. There are 12 residues in the CDR3. CDR1 and CDR2 (germline): MRHNA, SNTAGT. CDR3 nucleotides: TGTGGCGGGAGGGCCCGGACAGATACGCAGTATTTT. It is translated as CGGRARTDTQYF.

This clonotype was recorded at least ten times. V is TRBV7-2 and J is TRBJ2-1; TRBD2 is a possible D gene (5 bases). CDR1 SGHTA and CDR2 FQGNSA come from the germline V gene. V was clipped by 1 base and J by 6 bases, with 7 bases between them. There are 13 residues in the CDR3. CDR3 sequence reads: CASSLDRGNEQFF. DNA of the CDR3: TGTGCCAGCAGCTTAGATCGGGGCAATGAGCAGTTCTTC.

In this sample, this clonotype turned up a few times. The chain is built from TRBV19 and TRBJ2-7; 9 bases line up with TRBD1. CDR1 is LNHDA and CDR2 is SQIVND in the germline V gene (reference sequence). The J segment lost 5 bases and the V segment lost 0 bases, leaving 8 bases of the junction unmatched. The CDR3 is 16 residues long. The CDR3 DNA follows: TGTGCCAGTAGTATAGATGGGACAGGGAGACTCGACGAGCAGTACTTC. It specifies CASSIDGTGRLDEQYF.

This chain connects TRBV28 to TRBJ2-1; 9 nucleotides align to TRBD1. The CDR3 runs 16 residues. Per germline, CDR1 MDHEN and CDR2 SYDVKM. V trimming: 4 bases; J trimming: 8 bases; junction bases outside the gene matches: 12. CDR3 in amino acids: CASSSPGTGYVDEQFF. The CDR3 coding sequence is TGTGCCAGCAGTTCTCCCGGGACAGGGTACGTCGATGAGCAGTTCTTC.

The V and J genes are TRBV14 and TRBJ2-7; D may be TRBD2 (6 bases). Per germline, CDR1 SGHDN and CDR2 FVKESK. Trimming removed 6 bases at V and 3 bases at J, with 18 bases between. The CDR3 extends over 15 amino acids. As DNA, the CDR3 is TGTGCCAGCAGTCCCCGGCGGGAAAGTCACTACGAGCAGTACTTC. Protein product: CASSPRRESHYEQYF.

This clonotype was observed a single time. The chain joins TRBV10-3 to TRBJ2-6; unclear D gene. The germline CDR1 and CDR2 sequences are ENHRY and SYGVKD. The V and J ends lost 5 bases and 0 bases respectively, with 8 bases between them. The CDR3 has 15 residues. The CDR3 loop is CAISPDASGANVLTF. CDR3 in DNA: TGTGCCATCAGTCCCGACGCCTCTGGGGCCAACGTCCTGACTTTC.

In the case of this clonotype: Possible read error: a much larger clone is one base away. V usage is TRBV19 and J usage is TRBJ2-7; 9 bases align to TRBD1. The germline V gene encodes CDR1 LNHDA and CDR2 SQIVND (reference sequence). The CDR3 extends over 13 amino acids. Losses at the gene ends were 5 bases for V and 6 bases for J; bases not matched to a gene: 5. This CDR3 reads CASSWGQGCEQYF. CDR3 DNA: TGTGCCAGTAGTTGGGGACAGGGCTGCGAGCAGTACTTC.

V and J are TRBV4-2 and TRBJ2-2; 7 nucleotides line up with TRBD1. Looked up from germline, CDR1 is LGHNA and CDR2 is YNFKEQ. After removal of 0 bases from V and 5 bases from J, the junction contained 15 bases not matched to a gene. This CDR3 spans 19 amino acids. The CDR3, as DNA: TGTGCCAGCAGCCAAGATCCCACGATCCCGGGACAGATTACCGGGGAGCTGTTTTTT. Translating it yields CASSQDPTIPGQITGELFF.

The V call is TRBV12-3 or TRBV12-4, the J call TRBJ2-5; 10 positions agree with TRBD1. The CDR3 runs 14 residues. V trimming: 8 bases; J trimming: 5 bases; junction bases outside the gene matches: 8. The CDR3 here is CASVRDRGFETQYF. The CDR3 DNA reads TGTGCCAGCGTGCGGGACAGGGGCTTCGAGACCCAGTACTTC.

The V and J genes are TRBV28 and TRBJ2-5; D perhaps matches TRBD1 (5 bases). CDR1 is MDHEN, CDR2 SYDVKM, per germline. V lost 3 bases and J 2 bases, leaving 10 bases between the germline ends. The length of the CDR3 is 14 residues. The CDR3 region has the DNA TGTGCCAGCAGTTTCCTGTCAGGGCAAGAGACCCAGTACTTC. It specifies CASSFLSGQETQYF.

This sequence joins TRBV28 and TRBJ1-1; D uncertain. CDR1 is MDHEN, CDR2 SYDVKM, per germline. CDR3 length: 15 residues. Trimming took 3 bases from V and 1 from J, leaving 12 bases between them. The CDR3: CASSFRPGENTEAFF. CDR3 nucleotide sequence: TGTGCCAGCAGTTTTCGTCCAGGAGAGAACACTGAAGCTTTCTTT.

The chain joins TRBV6-2 or TRBV6-3 to TRBJ2-7; unclear D gene. CDR3 size: 13 residues. The germline gives CDR1 MNHEY, CDR2 SVGEGT. V gave up 5 bases and J gave up 4 bases, with 12 bases separating them. The CDR3 sequence is CASSRRDHYEQYF. The CDR3 DNA reads as TGTGCCAGCAGTCGTCGAGATCATTACGAGCAGTACTTC.

This clonotype showed up just a few times. This chain links TRBV19 with TRBJ1-1, with a tentative D call TRBD1 (5 bases). V dropped 5 bases and J dropped 1 base, with 17 bases sitting between them. Germline assignment: CDR1 LNHDA and CDR2 SQIVND (reference sequence). This CDR3 region has 16 residues. The CDR3 spells CASSGWGGVSNTEAFF. DNA of the CDR3: TGTGCCAGTAGTGGCTGGGGGGGAGTATCGAACACTGAAGCTTTCTTT.

This clonotype was seen only a few times. This chain connects TRBV7-2 to TRBJ2-1; D ambiguous. Germline values: CDR1 SGHTA, CDR2 FQGNSA. Trimming removed 5 bases at V and 4 bases at J, with 12 bases between. This CDR3 spans 14 amino acids. The DNA for the CDR3 is TGTGCCAGCAGCCGAGAGTTGGGGTACAATGAGCAGTTCTTC. It encodes CASSRELGYNEQFF.

This clonotype occurred many times. This sequence joins TRBV14 and TRBJ2-7; D gene unclear. The germline CDR1 and CDR2 sequences are SGHDN and FVKESK. This CDR3 region has 10 residues. Trimming pared 2 bases from V and 5 bases from J, leaving 1 base between. The CDR3 here is CASSQHEQYF. CDR3 DNA sequence: TGTGCCAGCAGCCAACACGAGCAGTACTTC.

This clonotype was seen a few times. The chain recombines TRBV3-1 with TRBJ2-7; 7 nucleotides line up with TRBD2. The CDR3 extends over 16 amino acids. Germline CDR1 is LGHDT and CDR2 is YNNKEL (reference sequence). The J segment lost 7 bases and the V segment lost 0 bases, leaving 12 bases of the junction unmatched. CDR3 residues: CASSQERLAVPYEQYF. The CDR3 bases are TGTGCCAGCAGCCAAGAGAGGCTAGCGGTCCCTTATGAGCAGTACTTC.

A note on this clonotype: A much larger clone differs from this one at a single base, so this may be a read error. The J gene is TRBJ2-3, the V gene TRBV29-1; 8 nucleotides match TRBD2. Losses at the gene ends were 6 bases for V and 2 bases for J; bases not matched to a gene: 10. The germline gives CDR1 SQVTM, CDR2 ANQGSEA. CDR3 length: 15 amino acids. The CDR3 DNA is TGCAGCGTCTACATCGTCGGGAGGGCCACAGATACGCAGTATTTT. As protein: CSVYIVGRATDTQYF.

This clonotype was picked up many times. In nucleotides, the CDR3 is TGTGCCAGCAGTGTCGGGGAGATAGGCAATCAGCCCCAGCATTTT. Translation gives CASSVGEIGNQPQHF. This chain connects TRBV6-1 to TRBJ1-5; no reliable D call. Deletions cut 4 bases from V and 2 bases from J, with 12 bases between. This CDR3 contains 15 residues. The germline gives CDR1 MNHNS, CDR2 SASEGT.

This clonotype was observed a handful of times. The CDR3 DNA reads TGCAGCCGTCTTCGGGACAGGGTTTCCTACGAGCAGTACTTC. This encodes CSRLRDRVSYEQYF. The chain carries TRBV20-1 and TRBJ2-7; 9 bases are a match to TRBD1. CDR1 DFQATT and CDR2 SNEGSKA come from the germline V gene (reference sequence). The CDR3 contains 14 residues.